A selection of T cell receptor beta chains follows, all from one sample in a study of brain T cells in children with intractable seizures. The protocol was immunoSEQ multiplex PCR, while the TCRdb copy is restricted to in-frame clones and leaves out a portion. The data contain about 340,000 clones, about 94% of them singletons. The material was peripheral blood, obtained more than 4 months after surgery. The receptors stem from a boy under three years old with tuberous sclerosis and intractable seizures. Both conserved end residues are part of each CDR3. The order of the fields is D gene, clone size, V gene, J gene, CDR3 protein, CDR3 DNA. A D gene is named only where the DNA matches it firmly. The size field is filled for only some rows; it gives once, few, many or a size class.

d_gene: NA; abundance: NA; v_gene: TRBV4-1; j_gene: TRBJ2-7; CDR3aa: CASSQLSPSYRSYEQYF; CDR3nt: TGCGCCAGCAGCCAACTTTCTCCGTCCTACCGCTCCTACGAGCAGTACTTC
d_gene: TRBD2; abundance: NA; v_gene: TRBV25-1; j_gene: TRBJ2-1; CDR3aa: CASKVGGNEQFF; CDR3nt: TGTGCCAGCAAAGTCGGGGGGAATGAGCAGTTCTTC
d_gene: TRBD2; abundance: NA; v_gene: TRBV29-1; j_gene: TRBJ2-5; CDR3aa: CSVEPRTGGPPETQYF; CDR3nt: TGCAGCGTTGAACCGAGGACGGGAGGGCCTCCAGAGACCCAGTACTTC
d_gene: NA; abundance: NA; v_gene: TRBV7-2; j_gene: TRBJ2-2; CDR3aa: CASSLGSPTGELFF; CDR3nt: TGTGCCAGCAGCTTGGGTAGCCCCACCGGGGAGCTGTTTTTT
d_gene: NA; abundance: NA; v_gene: TRBV5-6; j_gene: TRBJ2-1; CDR3aa: CASSRNPGNNEQFF; CDR3nt: TGTGCCAGCAGCCGCAACCCCGGAAACAATGAGCAGTTCTTC
d_gene: TRBD1; abundance: NA; v_gene: TRBV12-3/TRBV12-4; j_gene: TRBJ2-2; CDR3aa: CASSNRGSGELFF; CDR3nt: TGTGCCAGCAGCAACAGGGGCAGCGGGGAGCTGTTTTTT
d_gene: NA; abundance: few; v_gene: TRBV6-5; j_gene: TRBJ1-1; CDR3aa: CASIIGREAFF; CDR3nt: TGTGCCAGCATCATAGGGAGAGAAGCTTTCTTT
d_gene: NA; abundance: NA; v_gene: TRBV6-5; j_gene: TRBJ1-1; CDR3aa: CASSLGSWNTEAFF; CDR3nt: TGTGCCAGCAGTTTGGGCAGCTGGAACACTGAAGCTTTCTTT
d_gene: NA; abundance: once; v_gene: TRBV5-4; j_gene: TRBJ2-5; CDR3aa: CASSSEPLVMETQYF; CDR3nt: TGTGCCAGCAGCTCCGAACCTCTAGTTATGGAGACCCAGTACTTC
d_gene: NA; abundance: once; v_gene: TRBV18; j_gene: TRBJ1-4; CDR3aa: CASSQQKNEKLFF; CDR3nt: TGTGCCAGCTCACAACAGAAAAATGAAAAACTGTTTTTT
d_gene: NA; abundance: few; v_gene: TRBV14; j_gene: TRBJ2-7; CDR3aa: CASSPGREQYF; CDR3nt: TGTGCCAGCAGCCCCGGTCGCGAGCAGTACTTC